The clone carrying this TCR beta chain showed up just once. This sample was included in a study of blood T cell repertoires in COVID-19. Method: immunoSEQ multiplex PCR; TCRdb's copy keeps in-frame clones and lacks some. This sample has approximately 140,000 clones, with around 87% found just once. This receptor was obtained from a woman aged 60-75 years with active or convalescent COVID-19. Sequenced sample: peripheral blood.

For the CDR3, the DNA is TGCGCCAGCAGCCCCGGGGACAGGGCGGCTTTCTTT. This translates into CASSPGDRAAFF. The rearrangement joins TRBV4-3 to TRBJ1-1, with TRBD1 matching 9 bases. The CDR3 sequence is 12 residues long. Germline V gene data show CDR1 as LGHNA and CDR2 as YSLEER. The J segment lost 11 bases and the V segment lost 4 bases, leaving 5 bases of the junction unmatched.